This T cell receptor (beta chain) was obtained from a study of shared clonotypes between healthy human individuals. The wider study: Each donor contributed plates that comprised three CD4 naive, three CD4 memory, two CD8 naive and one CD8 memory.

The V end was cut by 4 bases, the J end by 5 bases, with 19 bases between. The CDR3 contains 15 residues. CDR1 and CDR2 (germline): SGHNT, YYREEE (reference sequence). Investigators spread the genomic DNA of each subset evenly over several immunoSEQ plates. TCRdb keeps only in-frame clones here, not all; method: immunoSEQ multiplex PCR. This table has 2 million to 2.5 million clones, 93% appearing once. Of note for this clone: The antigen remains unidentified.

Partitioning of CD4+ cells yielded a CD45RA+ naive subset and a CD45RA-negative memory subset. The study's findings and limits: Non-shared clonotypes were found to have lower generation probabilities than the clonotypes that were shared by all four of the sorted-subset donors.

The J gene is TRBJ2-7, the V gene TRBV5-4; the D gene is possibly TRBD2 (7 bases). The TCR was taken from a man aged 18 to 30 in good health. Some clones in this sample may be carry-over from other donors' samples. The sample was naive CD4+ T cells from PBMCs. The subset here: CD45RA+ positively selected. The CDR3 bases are TGTGCCAGCAGCCGGATGGGGGGGCGGCTCGACGAGCAGTACTTC. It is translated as CASSRMGGRLDEQYF.